The 26 T cell receptor beta chains given below trace back to one sample, sequenced in a study of tissue T cells after allogeneic stem cell transplantation. Clones were sequenced by immunoSEQ multiplex PCR, and TCRdb holds only the in-frame ones, with some missing. Of about 6,300 clones listed, approximately 71% were seen once; the top ten hold 20% to 30%. The sequences come from tissue from the stomach, collected at autopsy. The receptor set was obtained from a woman aged 18-49 years with breast cancer.

This clone was seen more than once but under ten times. The V and J genes are TRBV30 and TRBJ2-7, with D perhaps matching TRBD1 (6 bases). Germline CDR1 GTSNPN, CDR2 SVGIG (reference sequence). The length of the CDR3 is 12 residues. The V end was cut by 5 bases, the J end by 3 bases, with 11 bases between. The CDR3 is CAWGQPFYEQYF. CDR3 sequence (DNA): TGTGCCTGGGGACAGCCCTTCTACGAGCAGTACTTC. The variable domain in full, with the rest retrieved from reference TRBV30 and TRBJ2-7, is SQTIHQWPATLVQPVGSPLSLECTVEGTSNPNLYWYRQAAGRGLQLLFYSVGIGQISSEVPQNLSASRPQDRQFILSSKKLLLSDSGFYLCAWGQPFYEQYFGPGTRLTVT.

The gene calls are TRBV9 and TRBJ2-5, with TRBD1 as a possible D gene (6 bases). Between the trimmed V and J ends, which lost 2 bases and 5 bases, there was a span of 16 bases. Germline CDR1 is SGDLS and CDR2 is YYNGEE. This CDR3 spans 15 amino acids. CDR3: CASSVTQGFDETQYF. CDR3 sequence (DNA): TGTGCCAGCAGCGTGACACAGGGTTTCGACGAGACCCAGTACTTC.

In this sample, this clone is large. The same CDR3 arises from other DNA sequences in this sample as well. The gene calls are TRBV9 and TRBJ2-3; 7 positions match TRBD2. CDR3 length: 13 residues. Losses at the gene ends were 0 bases for V and 6 bases for J; bases not matched to a gene: 1. Germline lookup yields CDR1 SGDLS and CDR2 YYNGEE. The CDR3 region has the DNA TGTGCCAGCAGCGTAGATAGCGGGGATACGCAGTATTTT. Its protein product is CASSVDSGDTQYF.

The J gene is TRBJ2-7, the V gene TRBV7-2, with D tentatively TRBD2 (5 bases). V lost 7 bases and J 5 bases, leaving 15 bases between the germline ends. The CDR3 runs to 13 residues. Germline V CDR1 and CDR2: SGHTA, FQGNSA. The CDR3 DNA sequence: TGTGCCAGCATCAAACCTAGCTCTAACGAGCAGTACTTC. This encodes CASIKPSSNEQYF.

The genes are TRBV3-1 (or the pseudogene TRBV3-2) and TRBJ1-4; D is unclear. Germline V CDR1 and CDR2: LGHDT, YNNKEL (reference sequence). The CDR3 sequence is 15 residues long. V lost 0 bases and J 5 bases, leaving 10 bases between the germline ends. Written as DNA, the CDR3 is TGTGCCAGCAGCCAAGAAGCGGCCCTAAATGAAAAACTGTTTTTT. Translated, it gives CASSQEAALNEKLFF.

The chain combines TRBV9 with TRBJ1-2, with a weak D call TRBD1 (5 bases). This CDR3 spans 13 amino acids. Germline assignment: CDR1 SGDLS and CDR2 YYNGEE. The germline V and J ends were trimmed by 0 bases and 11 bases, with 14 bases remaining between them. The CDR3 is CASSVVSSREYTF. The CDR3 nucleotides read TGTGCCAGCAGCGTAGTAAGTTCCAGGGAGTACACCTTC.

V is TRBV11-2 and J is TRBJ1-1; weak D call: TRBD1 (6 bases). The V gene lost 1 base and the J gene lost 2 bases, with 17 bases spanning the gap. The germline V gene has CDR1 SGHAT and CDR2 FQNNGV. The CDR3 runs 17 residues. The CDR3, as DNA: TGTGCCAGCAGCTTAGGCCCGCGACAGGCTCTTAACACTGAAGCTTTCTTT. This codes for CASSLGPRQALNTEAFF. The variable domain in full, with the rest retrieved from reference TRBV11-2 and TRBJ1-1, is EAGVAQSPRYKIIEKRQSVAFWCNPISGHATLYWYQQILGQGPKLLIQFQNNGVVDDSQLPKDRFSAERLKGVDSTLKIQPAKLEDSAVYLCASSLGPRQALNTEAFFGQGTRLTVV.

This clone has only a few counts. The chain uses TRBV28 and TRBJ2-1; perhaps TRBD2 as D (6 bases). Trimming cost V 6 bases and J 4 bases, with 16 bases left between them. The germline V gene has CDR1 MDHEN and CDR2 SYDVKM. The length of the CDR3 is 15 residues. In nucleotides, the CDR3 is TGTGCCAGCAGGGTGATGGGACTCCAATACAATGAGCAGTTCTTC. Its protein product is CASRVMGLQYNEQFF.

This clone rates as medium-sized. This sequence joins TRBV5-4 and TRBJ2-7; D gene unclear. The V gene lost 3 bases and the J gene lost 2 bases, with 9 bases spanning the gap. The germline V gene has CDR1 SGHNT and CDR2 YYREEE (reference sequence). The CDR3 loop spans 13 amino acids. The CDR3, as DNA: TGTGCCAGCAGCTCGTCTTCGGCCTACGAGCAGTACTTC. Amino acid sequence: CASSSSSAYEQYF.

V is TRBV25-1 and J is TRBJ2-5; TRBD1 might be the D (6 bases). V lost 2 bases and J lost 3, with 16 bases in between. Germline values: CDR1 MGHDK, CDR2 SYGVNS. The CDR3 extends over 16 amino acids. The CDR3: CASSEIGGAAEETQYF. CDR3 bases: TGTGCCAGCAGTGAAATAGGGGGAGCGGCGGAAGAGACCCAGTACTTC.

The chain has TRBV7-2 and TRBJ2-1, with D hard to call. Germline CDR1 reads SGHTA; CDR2 reads FQGNSA. Trimming stripped 2 bases from V and 8 bases from J, with 13 bases between. The CDR3 is made up of 14 amino acids. CDR3 coding DNA: TGTGCCAGCAGCTTATTGAGCTCTCTCGATGAGCAGTTCTTC. Translated: CASSLLSSLDEQFF.

The V and J genes are TRBV7-2 and TRBJ2-2; 13 bases line up with TRBD2. Germline-derived CDR1 and CDR2 are SGHTA and FQGNSA. V lost 3 bases, J lost 5 bases, and 3 bases stayed unmatched. CDR3 length: 16 residues. CDR3 in DNA: TGTGCCAGCAGCTTTAGACTAGCGGGGGGAACCGGGGAGCTGTTTTTT. Its protein is CASSFRLAGGTGELFF. The variable domain in full, completed from reference TRBV7-2 and TRBJ2-2, reads GAGVSQSPSNKVTEKGKDVELRCDPISGHTALYWYRQSLGQGLEFLIYFQGNSAPDKSGLPSDRFSAERTGGSVSTLTIQRTQQEDSAVYLCASSFRLAGGTGELFFGEGSRLTVL.

The rearrangement joins TRBV7-6 to TRBJ2-2; TRBD2 matches 9 bases. CDR1 is SGHVS, CDR2 FNYEAQ, per germline. Trimming removed 5 bases from V and 1 base from J; junction bases left unmatched: 2. This CDR3 has 15 residues. The DNA for the CDR3 is TGTGCCAGCAGCCCGACTAGCGGGAACACCGGGGAGCTGTTTTTT. This codes for CASSPTSGNTGELFF.

The genes are TRBV6-1 and TRBJ1-1, with 8 bases identical to TRBD1. There are 18 residues in the CDR3. The trim removed 3 bases at V and 6 bases at J, leaving 18 bases unmatched. Germline V gives CDR1 MNHNS, CDR2 SASEGT. This CDR3 reads CASSDWSSPDRGGPEAFF. The CDR3 coding sequence is TGTGCCAGCAGTGATTGGTCCTCTCCCGACAGGGGAGGTCCTGAAGCTTTCTTT.

The chain is built from TRBV4-3 and TRBJ1-5; D gene uncertain. Germline values: CDR1 LGHNA, CDR2 YSLEER. CDR3 size: 14 residues. The V end lost 3 bases, the J end lost 4 bases, and 10 bases lay between the germline ends. The CDR3 DNA reads TGCGCCAGCAGCCACGGCGCCGGAAATCAGCCCCAGCATTTT. It is translated as CASSHGAGNQPQHF.

The gene calls are TRBV10-3 and TRBJ2-7, with 9 bases that match TRBD1. The CDR3 totals 12 residues. Germline values: CDR1 ENHRY, CDR2 SYGVKD. Germline trimming cut 9 bases from V and 3 bases from J; bases unmatched to any gene: 3. The CDR3 DNA sequence: TGTGCCATGGGACAGGGAGTCTACGAGCAGTACTTC. Translation gives CAMGQGVYEQYF.

The genes are TRBV2 and TRBJ1-2, with 9 bases aligning to TRBD1. V was clipped by 7 bases and J by 10 bases; unmatched bases: 7. CDR1 is SNHLY and CDR2 is FYNNEI in the germline V gene. This CDR3 spans 12 amino acids. The CDR3 bases are TGTGCCAGCAACCCGGGACAGGGTCCCTACACCTTC. Amino acids: CASNPGQGPYTF. The full variable domain, in which reference TRBV2 and TRBJ1-2 provide the parts outside the CDR3, is EPEVTQTPSHQVTQMGQEVILRCVPISNHLYFYWYRQILGQKVEFLVSFYNNEISEKSEIFDDQFSVERPDGSNFTLKIRSTKLEDSAMYFCASNPGQGPYTFGSGTRLTVV.

The chain carries TRBV27 and TRBJ2-6; weak D call: TRBD1 (6 bases). The V gene lost 3 bases and the J gene lost 0 bases, with 12 bases spanning the gap. This CDR3 spans 17 amino acids. CDR1 is MNHEY, CDR2 SMNVEV, per germline (reference sequence). The CDR3, as DNA: TGTGCCAGCAGTTTTGGACAGTTCCTCTCTGGGGCCAACGTCCTGACTTTC. As protein: CASSFGQFLSGANVLTF.

CDR3 DNA sequence: TGTGCCAGCAGCCCGCGCGGCGGTACCTACGAGCAGTACTTC. It translates to CASSPRGGTYEQYF. The chain has TRBV5-4 and TRBJ2-7; no clear D. CDR1 is SGHNT and CDR2 is YYREEE in the germline V gene (reference sequence). Between the trimmed V and J ends, which lost 4 bases and 2 bases, there was a span of 13 bases. CDR3 size: 14 residues.

The chain combines TRBV7-9 with TRBJ1-4, with TRBD1 as a possible D gene (5 bases). Germline lookup yields CDR1 SEHNR and CDR2 FQNEAQ (reference sequence). Trimming pared 3 bases from V and 7 bases from J, leaving 12 bases between. The CDR3 runs to 14 residues. DNA of the CDR3: TGTGCCAGCAGCTTTCAGGGACTGGTTGAAAAACTGTTTTTT. Protein: CASSFQGLVEKLFF.

This chain connects TRBV6-5 to TRBJ2-3; a weak D match, TRBD1 (5 bases). CDR3 length: 13 residues. V lost 1 base, J lost 6 bases, and 8 bases lay in between. Germline values: CDR1 MNHEY, CDR2 SVGAGI. CDR3 residues: CASSYLSGDTQYF. Written as DNA, the CDR3 is TGTGCCAGCAGTTACTTATCAGGGGATACGCAGTATTTT.

This clone was picked up one time. The chain combines TRBV6-2 or TRBV6-3 with TRBJ2-3; 7 bases are shared with TRBD2. Germline lookup yields CDR1 MNHEY and CDR2 SVGEGT. V lost 2 bases and J lost 2; bases outside the gene matches: 13. The CDR3 sequence is 18 residues long. CDR3 protein: CASSYASHGGGYTDTQYF. Here the CDR3 DNA reads TGTGCCAGCAGTTACGCTAGCCACGGCGGGGGATACACAGATACGCAGTATTTT.

This chain joins TRBV5-6 and TRBJ2-7; either TRBD1 or TRBD2 may supply D (5 bases each). V was pared by 5 bases and J by 4 bases, with 22 bases between. The CDR3 has 16 residues. Germline V gene lookup returns CDR1 SGHDT and CDR2 YYEEEE. The CDR3, as DNA: TGTGCCAGCAGTTTAATCCGCTGGTCTGGGGGATACGAGCAGTACTTC. This gives the protein CASSLIRWSGGYEQYF.

The CDR3 DNA follows: TGTGCCAGCAGTGATCAGGGGCATAAGGGCACTGAAGCTTTCTTT. The encoded protein is CASSDQGHKGTEAFF. The V gene is TRBV6-2 or TRBV6-3, the J gene TRBJ1-1; D might be TRBD1 (6 bases). In germline, CDR1 is MNHEY, CDR2 SVGEGT. The V and J ends lost 5 bases and 4 bases respectively, with 17 bases between them. The length of the CDR3 is 15 residues.

The chain has TRBV7-3 and TRBJ2-3, with D possibly being TRBD2 (6 bases). Trimming took 5 bases from V and 3 from J, leaving 9 bases between them. Germline CDR1 and CDR2: SGHTA and FQGTGA. The CDR3 is 13 amino acids. In DNA, the CDR3 is TGTGCCAGCAGCCTAGCGTTGACAGATACGCAGTATTTT. Amino acid sequence: CASSLALTDTQYF.

In its sample, this clone was seen once. The rearrangement joins TRBV30 to TRBJ1-1, with a weak D call TRBD1 (5 bases). This CDR3 has 14 residues. The germline gives CDR1 GTSNPN, CDR2 SVGIG (reference sequence). The V end lost 5 bases, the J end lost 8 bases, and 21 bases lay between the germline ends. For the CDR3, the DNA is TGTGCCTGGGTCCCGGGACCCGTATTCTCGGAAGCTTTCTTT. Amino acid sequence: CAWVPGPVFSEAFF.